This TCR beta chain stems from a study of technical replicates of blood from a handful of donors. TCRdb's copy holds only in-frame clones and misses some; the assay was immunoSEQ multiplex PCR. The repertoire holds tens of thousands of clones, with approximately 90% as singletons. This clone was counted once. The sample contains more than one DNA sequence encoding this CDR3. Germline loops: CDR1 SGHTA, CDR2 FQGNSA. The CDR3 runs to 14 residues. V lost 3 bases and J 0 bases, leaving 7 bases between the germline ends. Sequencing was done on a sample of PBMCs. This sequence originates from a human donor in good health. Some clones in this sample may be carry-over from other donors' samples. This chain uses TRBV7-2 with TRBJ2-3; D is possibly TRBD2 (6 bases). For the CDR3, the DNA is TGTGCCAGCAGCTTCGGGGGTAGCACAGATACGCAGTATTTT. Its translation: CASSFGGSTDTQYF.